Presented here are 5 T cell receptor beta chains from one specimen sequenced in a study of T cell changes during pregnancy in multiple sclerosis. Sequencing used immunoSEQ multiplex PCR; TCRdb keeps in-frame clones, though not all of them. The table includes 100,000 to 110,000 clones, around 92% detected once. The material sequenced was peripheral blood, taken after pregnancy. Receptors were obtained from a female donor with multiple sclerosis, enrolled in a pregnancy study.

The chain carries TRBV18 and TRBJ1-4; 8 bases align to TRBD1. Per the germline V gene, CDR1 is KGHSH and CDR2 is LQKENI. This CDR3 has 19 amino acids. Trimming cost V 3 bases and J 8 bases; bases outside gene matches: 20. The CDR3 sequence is CASSPSIFGSGTGNEKLFF. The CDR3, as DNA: TGTGCCAGCTCACCTTCTATTTTTGGATCCGGGACAGGAAACGAAAAACTGTTTTTT.

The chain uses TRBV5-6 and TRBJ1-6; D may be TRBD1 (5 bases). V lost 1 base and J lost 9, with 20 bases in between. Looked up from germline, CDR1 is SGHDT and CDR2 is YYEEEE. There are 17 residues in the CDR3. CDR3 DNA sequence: TGTGCCAGCAGCTTGATGTCCAGGGTAGGAATGAGTTCACCCCTCCACTTT. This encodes CASSLMSRVGMSSPLHF.

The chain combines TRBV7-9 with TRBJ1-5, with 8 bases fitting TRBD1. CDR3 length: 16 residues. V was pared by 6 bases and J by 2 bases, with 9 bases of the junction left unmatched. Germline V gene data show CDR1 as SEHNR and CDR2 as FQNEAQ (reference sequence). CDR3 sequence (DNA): TGTGCCAGCAGTTTACACACGGGACAGGGCAATCAGCCCCAGCATTTT. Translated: CASSLHTGQGNQPQHF.

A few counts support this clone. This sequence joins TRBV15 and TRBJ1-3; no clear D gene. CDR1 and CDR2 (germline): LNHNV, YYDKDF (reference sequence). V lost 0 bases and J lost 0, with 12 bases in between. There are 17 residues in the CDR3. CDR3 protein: CATSRDLTQSSGNTIYF. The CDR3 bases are TGTGCCACCAGCAGAGATCTAACTCAATCCTCTGGAAACACCATATATTTT. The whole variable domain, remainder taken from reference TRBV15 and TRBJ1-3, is DAMVIQNPRYQVTQFGKPVTLSCSQTLNHNVMYWYQQKSSQAPKLLFHYYDKDFNNEADTPDNFQSRRPNTSFCFLDIRSPGLGDTAMYLCATSRDLTQSSGNTIYFGEGSWLTVV.

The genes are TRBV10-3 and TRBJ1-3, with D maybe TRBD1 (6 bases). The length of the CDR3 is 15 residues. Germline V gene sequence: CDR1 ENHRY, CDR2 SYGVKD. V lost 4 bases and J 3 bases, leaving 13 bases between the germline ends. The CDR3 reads CAISVVQGGGNTIYF. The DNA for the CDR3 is TGTGCCATCAGTGTGGTACAGGGCGGTGGAAACACCATATATTTT.